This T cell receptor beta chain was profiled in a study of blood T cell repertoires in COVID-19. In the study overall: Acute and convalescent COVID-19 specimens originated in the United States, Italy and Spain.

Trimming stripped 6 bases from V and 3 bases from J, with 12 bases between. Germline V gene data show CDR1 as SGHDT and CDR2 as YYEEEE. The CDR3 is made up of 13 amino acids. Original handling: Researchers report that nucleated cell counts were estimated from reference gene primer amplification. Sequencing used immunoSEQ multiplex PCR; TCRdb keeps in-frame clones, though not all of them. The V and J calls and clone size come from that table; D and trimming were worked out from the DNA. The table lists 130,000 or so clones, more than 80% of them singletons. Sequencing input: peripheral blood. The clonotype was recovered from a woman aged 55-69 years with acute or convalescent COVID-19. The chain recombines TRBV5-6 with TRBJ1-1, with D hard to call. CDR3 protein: CASMRSAHTEAFF. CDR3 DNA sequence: TGTGCCAGCATGAGGTCTGCACACACTGAAGCTTTCTTT.